A selection of T cell receptor beta chains follows, all from one sample in a study of T cell responses to AZD1222 COVID-19 vaccine. Sequenced by immunoSEQ multiplex PCR; TCRdb stores in-frame clones only, minus some. Of about 130,000 clones in the sample, roughly 88% were seen once. Sequencing used peripheral blood, obtained 28 days after the second AZD1222 dose. The receptor set was obtained from an adult who received the AZD1222 COVID-19 vaccine. Both conserved end residues are trimmed from each CDR3. A D gene is named only where the DNA matches it firmly.

v_call,cdr3_length,j_call,d_call,cdr3_aa
TRBV27,11,TRBJ1-6,TRBD1,ASRTGTDPPLH
TRBV7-3,13,TRBJ1-4,.,ASSPSAAKNEKLF
TRBV13,15,TRBJ2-7,TRBD2,ASSLGRLAGGHYEQY
TRBV2,11,TRBJ1-5,.,ASSQGAYQPQH
TRBV12-5,10,TRBJ2-7,.,ASGLVTYEQY
TRBV3-1/TRBV3-2,11,TRBJ2-1,.,ASSQPGYNEQF
TRBV11-1,12,TRBJ2-5,TRBD1,ASSSQGASQTQY
TRBV7-9,12,TRBJ1-1,.,ASSYGAANTEAF
TRBV2,13,TRBJ1-6,.,ASSDASSYNSPLH
TRBV24-1,14,TRBJ2-1,.,ATSDPTGSSYNEQF
TRBV7-3,12,TRBJ2-2,TRBD2,ASRKAGVTGELF
TRBV7-2,13,TRBJ1-2,.,ASSLDVGVNYGYT
TRBV18,12,TRBJ1-5,TRBD1,ASSLDRVYQPQH
TRBV20-1,13,TRBJ2-3,TRBD2,SASQGTSGTDTQY
TRBV28,10,TRBJ1-2,.,ASTTQAAGYT
TRBV27,13,TRBJ2-7,.,ASTPYGQGFVEQY
TRBV30,16,TRBJ2-5,TRBD2,AWSRTSGRMGGEETQY
TRBV5-1,11,TRBJ1-2,.,ASSSGDGYGYT
TRBV6-5,11,TRBJ2-3,.,ASSNRNTDTQY
TRBV19,12,TRBJ2-2,TRBD1,ASSFTGGGGELF
TRBV2,12,TRBJ2-7,.,AGGSGEFNYEQY
TRBV19,14,TRBJ2-1,.,ASSIEAGLTYNEQF
TRBV7-3,13,TRBJ2-4,.,ASSLSAGAKNIQY
TRBV12-3/TRBV12-4,9,TRBJ1-2,.,RQDERFGYT
TRBV5-5,13,TRBJ2-7,.,ASSLVLTGLYEQY
TRBV2,12,TRBJ1-2,.,ASRSVGSNYGYT
TRBV28,11,TRBJ1-2,.,ASSLRENYGYT
TRBV6-2/TRBV6-3,15,TRBJ2-1,TRBD2,ASSTGGAFSSYNEQF
TRBV18,13,TRBJ2-3,.,ASSPSSGIEDTQY
TRBV2,11,TRBJ2-7,.,ASCINLRGEQY
TRBV5-1,9,TRBJ2-1,.,ASSLANEQF
TRBV6-1,14,TRBJ2-2,TRBD2,ASSESPIAGAGELF
TRBV18,12,TRBJ1-6,.,ASSPNGGRSPLH
TRBV9,12,TRBJ2-5,.,ASSVRPGQETQY
TRBV28,17,TRBJ1-2,.,ASSEVEVNVEPDLYGYT
TRBV19,15,TRBJ1-3,.,ASSRVWGTTSGNTIY
TRBV5-5,13,TRBJ2-7,TRBD2,ASSRKLAGVGEQY
TRBV19,12,TRBJ1-4,TRBD1,ASSVTGIGEKLF
TRBV27,9,TRBJ2-5,.,ASRGLETQY
TRBV27,11,TRBJ2-1,TRBD1,ASSLQGVYEQF
TRBV28,12,TRBJ1-2,.,ASSLGGQNYGYT
TRBV18,11,TRBJ1-2,TRBD1,ASSPGQGDGYT
TRBV7-8,14,TRBJ2-7,TRBD2,ASSPLSGASSYEQY
TRBV7-3,12,TRBJ2-7,.,ASSPGTNSYEQY
TRBV4-1,11,TRBJ2-3,.,ASSQMTMDTQY
TRBV30,13,TRBJ2-5,TRBD2,AWSGGLAGQETQY
TRBV2,13,TRBJ1-5,TRBD1,ASSDRTGGGQPQH
TRBV6-1,13,TRBJ1-2,.,ASSEGPTRGYGYT
TRBV7-3,13,TRBJ1-2,TRBD1,ASSLTRTGAGGYT
TRBV24-1,14,TRBJ2-3,.,ATSDFRRESTDTQY